This passage covers 6 T cell receptor beta chains from one sample sequenced in a study of T cells in Graves' hyperthyroidism and ophthalmopathy. RNA transcripts were the template for amplifying TCR beta CDR3 regions. First-round RT-PCR of the TCR CDR3 relied on the HTBI primer set. MiXCR, run by TCRdb on the multiplex PCR reads, gives a single entry per CDR3 protein. The sample lists 500,000 to 650,000 distinct CDR3 sequences, 46% occurring once. The sequenced sample was peripheral blood or thyroid tissue (not recorded which). Receptors originate from an adult woman with Graves' disease, either hyperthyroidism or ophthalmopathy (not recorded which).

Only a few counts were recorded for this clonotype. The chain carries TRBV12-3 or TRBV12-4 and TRBJ1-5; no clear D. The CDR3 is 14 amino acids. V was cut by 6 bases and J by 0 bases, with 9 bases left in between. CDR3 sequence: CASSPWDSNQPQHF. The DNA for the CDR3 is TGTGCCAGCAGCCCCTGGGATAGCAATCAGCCCCAGCATTTT.

This clonotype has more than one count but fewer than ten. This sequence joins TRBV6-1 and TRBJ2-3, with TRBD2 matching over 8 bases. Germline CDR1 is MNHNS and CDR2 is SASEGT. The CDR3 sequence is 14 residues long. V trimming: 10 bases; J trimming: 0 bases; junction bases outside the gene matches: 6. CDR3 DNA sequence: TGTGCCACCTTACTAGCGGCTAGCACAGATACGCAGTATTTT. Residues: CATLLAASTDTQYF.

The gene calls are TRBV7-9 and TRBJ1-4; 10 nucleotides match TRBD1. The CDR3 is 13 amino acids. Germline CDR1 and CDR2: SEHNR and FQNEAQ (reference sequence). V shed 5 bases and J 12 bases; nucleotides not matched to a gene: 6. The CDR3, as DNA: TGTGCCAGCAGCCACCGGGACAGGGGCCAACTGTTTTTT. Amino acids: CASSHRDRGQLFF.

This clonotype was observed a few times. The chain links TRBV10-3 to TRBJ1-4; perhaps TRBD1 as D (5 bases). Trimming stripped 10 bases from V and 8 bases from J, with 20 bases between. The CDR3 is 14 residues long. Germline CDR1 ENHRY, CDR2 SYGVKD. The CDR3 DNA reads TGTGCCACCAGGGACGAAGGGGCGAAGGAAAAACTGTTTTTT. Protein: CATRDEGAKEKLFF.

The sample holds many counts of this clonotype. J is TRBJ2-7 and V is TRBV20-1; 7 positions agree with TRBD2. Losses at the gene ends were 7 bases for V and 4 bases for J; bases not matched to a gene: 16. The CDR3 is made up of 15 amino acids. Germline lookup yields CDR1 DFQATT and CDR2 SNEGSKA (reference sequence). CDR3 protein: CSVSKGREYGYEQYF. For the CDR3, the DNA is TGCAGTGTTTCAAAGGGGCGGGAGTACGGGTACGAGCAGTACTTC.

This clonotype has ten or more counts. The J gene is TRBJ1-1, the V gene TRBV4-1; 7 positions match TRBD1. This CDR3 has 15 residues. The junction had 8 bases not matched to a gene; V was cut back by 4 bases and J by 3 bases. Looked up from germline, CDR1 is MGHRA and CDR2 is YSYEKL. The CDR3 reads CASSRVSTGYTEAFF. CDR3 bases: TGCGCCAGCAGCCGAGTTTCGACAGGGTACACTGAAGCTTTCTTT.